The 16 T cell receptor beta chains presented below share a single source sample, sequenced in a study of cytomegalovirus exposure and HLA in healthy donors. PCR was performed using 60 Vbeta and 13 Jbeta primers. The assay was immunoSEQ multiplex PCR, and TCRdb's table has in-frame clones only and misses some. This repertoire shows fewer than 200,000 clones, about 85% found once; its top ten account for about 2%. Sequencing was performed on PBMCs. The receptors originated from a man between 18 and 35 years old in good health and CMV-seropositive.

The rearrangement uses TRBV4-2 and TRBJ1-1, with a weak D call TRBD1 (5 bases). The CDR3 totals 15 residues. Looked up from germline, CDR1 is LGHNA and CDR2 is YNFKEQ. Trimming took 2 bases from V and 2 from J, leaving 12 bases between them. The CDR3 protein is CASSQPGSLNTEAFF. In DNA form, the CDR3 reads TGTGCCAGCAGCCAACCAGGGTCCCTTAACACTGAAGCTTTCTTT.

This clone was seen just once. The V gene is TRBV19, the J gene TRBJ1-1; tentatively, D is TRBD1 (6 bases). Germline V gene data show CDR1 as LNHDA and CDR2 as SQIVND (reference sequence). V shed 1 base and J shed 3 bases, with 12 bases lying between them. The CDR3 has 15 residues. The CDR3 DNA follows: TGTGCCAGTAGTATAGGGGGGGGGCGCGACACTGAAGCTTTCTTT. Translated: CASSIGGGRDTEAFF.

The rearrangement joins TRBV9 to TRBJ1-1, with TRBD1 matching over 10 bases. The junction had 1 base not matched to a gene; V was cut back by 4 bases and J by 4 bases. CDR3 length: 13 amino acids. The germline gives CDR1 SGDLS, CDR2 YYNGEE. This CDR3 is CASSRQGATEAFF. In nucleotides, the CDR3 is TGTGCCAGCAGCCGACAGGGGGCCACTGAAGCTTTCTTT.

The CDR3 protein is CASSLSRAGGYYEQYF. CDR3 DNA: TGCGCCAGCAGCTTGTCCCGTGCGGGGGGGTACTACGAGCAGTACTTC. The rearrangement uses TRBV5-1 and TRBJ2-7; 9 nucleotides agree with TRBD2. The junction had 8 bases not matched to a gene; V was cut back by 1 base and J by 3 bases. This CDR3 is built from 16 residues. Germline V lookup: CDR1 SGHRS, CDR2 YFSETQ. Variable domain in full (rest from reference TRBV5-1 and TRBJ2-7): KAGVTQTPRYLIKTRGQQVTLSCSPISGHRSVSWYQQTPGQGLQFLFEYFSETQRNKGNFPGRFSGRQFSNSRSEMNVSTLELGDSALYLCASSLSRAGGYYEQYFGPGTRLTVT.

The V call is TRBV7-2, the J call TRBJ1-2; D gene ambiguous. Germline assignment: CDR1 SGHTA and CDR2 FQGNSA. Trimming took off 0 bases at V and 0 bases at J, with 8 bases between the two ends. This CDR3 has 15 amino acids. CDR3 in amino acids: CASSLAVGPNYGYTF. In nucleotides, the CDR3 is TGTGCCAGCAGCTTAGCTGTCGGTCCTAACTATGGCTACACCTTC.

The chain employs TRBV10-3 and TRBJ1-4; 7 bases match TRBD1. The CDR3 has 13 amino acids. V lost 4 bases to trimming and J lost 8 bases; unmatched junction nucleotides: 4. The germline V gene has CDR1 ENHRY and CDR2 SYGVKD. CDR3 bases: TGTGCCATCAGTGGAGGGGGCAGGGAAAAACTGTTTTTT. Its protein is CAISGGGREKLFF.

The chain recombines TRBV7-2 with TRBJ2-3, with D perhaps TRBD1 (6 bases). CDR3 size: 14 residues. Germline V gene sequence: CDR1 SGHTA, CDR2 FQGNSA. V lost 5 bases to trimming and J lost 5 bases, with 14 bases between them. CDR3 in DNA: TGTGCCAGCAGCATAAACAGGGTTTTAGATACGCAGTATTTT. Its protein is CASSINRVLDTQYF.

The CDR3 spells CASSLVGNPGNEQFF. CDR3 nucleotide sequence: TGTGCCAGCAGCTTGGTCGGGAACCCCGGTAATGAGCAGTTCTTC. The chain is built from TRBV5-4 and TRBJ2-1, with a possible D match to TRBD2 (5 bases). Germline V gene sequence: CDR1 SGHNT, CDR2 YYREEE (reference sequence). Between the trimmed V and J ends, which lost 0 bases and 7 bases, there was a span of 14 bases. The length of the CDR3 is 15 residues.

This chain joins TRBV7-6 and TRBJ2-5; D possibly corresponds to TRBD1 (6 bases). This CDR3 is 15 amino acids long. Looked up from germline, CDR1 is SGHVS and CDR2 is FNYEAQ. The ends were cut back, 5 bases at V and 3 bases at J, with 16 bases in the middle. This CDR3 reads CASSVGAYREETQYF. The CDR3 DNA reads TGTGCCAGCAGCGTAGGGGCCTACAGGGAAGAGACCCAGTACTTC.

In this sample, this clone turned up once. V gene TRBV4-1 combines with J gene TRBJ2-2, with 12 positions matching TRBD2. Germline V gene lookup returns CDR1 MGHRA and CDR2 YSYEKL. V lost 0 bases to trimming and J lost 6 bases; unmatched junction nucleotides: 5. The CDR3 has 17 amino acids. DNA of the CDR3: TGCGCCAGCAGCCAAGAACTAGCGGGGGGTGTCTCCGGGGAGCTGTTTTTT. Its translation: CASSQELAGGVSGELFF.

About this clone: The germline gene is not matched at one end of the junction; a read error may be the cause. The chain joins TRBV6-5 to TRBJ2-6; possible D gene TRBD1, 5 bases. CDR1 and CDR2 (germline): MNHEY, SVGAGI. This CDR3 has 15 residues. The CDR3 loop is CASSYGASGANGLTF. DNA for the CDR3: TGTGCCAGCAGTTATGGGGCCTCTGGGGCCAACGGCCTGACTTTC.

J is TRBJ1-5 and V is TRBV6-1, with D hard to call. V was clipped by 11 bases and J by 3 bases, with 14 bases between them. The CDR3 contains 13 residues. Germline CDR1 is MNHNS and CDR2 is SASEGT. The CDR3 sequence is CAGRSTLNQPQHF. The CDR3 DNA follows: TGTGCCGGCCGCTCAACCCTCAATCAGCCCCAGCATTTT.

The V call is TRBV5-6, the J call TRBJ1-2; perhaps TRBD1 as D (5 bases). Germline CDR1 SGHDT, CDR2 YYEEEE. This CDR3 is 15 amino acids long. The V and J ends lost 5 bases and 0 bases respectively, with 14 bases between them. In DNA, the CDR3 is TGTGCCAGCAGGCGACAGAACCCTTCTAACTATGGCTACACCTTC. It encodes CASRRQNPSNYGYTF. The full variable domain, in which reference TRBV5-6 and TRBJ1-2 provide the parts outside the CDR3, is DAGVTQSPTHLIKTRGQQVTLRCSPKSGHDTVSWYQQALGQGPQFIFQYYEEEERQRGNFPDRFSGHQFPNYSSELNVNALLLGDSALYLCASRRQNPSNYGYTFGSGTRLTVV.

Here the CDR3 DNA reads TGTGCCAGCAGCTACAGGGGTGGCAATCAGCCCCAGCATTTT. Translation: CASSYRGGNQPQHF. The rearrangement links TRBV7-2 to TRBJ1-5, with 7 bases lining up with TRBD1. The CDR3 spans 14 residues. CDR1 is SGHTA and CDR2 is FQGNSA in the germline V gene. V lost 4 bases, J lost 2 bases, and 2 bases stayed unmatched. The full variable domain, in which reference TRBV7-2 and TRBJ1-5 provide the parts outside the CDR3, is GAGVSQSPSNKVTEKGKDVELRCDPISGHTALYWYRQSLGQGLEFLIYFQGNSAPDKSGLPSDRFSAERTGGSVSTLTIQRTQQEDSAVYLCASSYRGGNQPQHFGDGTRLSIL.

The J gene is TRBJ2-1, the V gene TRBV25-1, with 7 bases identical to TRBD1. V lost 3 bases and J lost 6; bases outside the gene matches: 11. Germline-derived CDR1 and CDR2 are MGHDK and SYGVNS. CDR3 size: 16 residues. This chain's CDR3 is CASSDTNTPGGNEQFF. The CDR3 DNA follows: TGTGCCAGCAGTGACACCAACACCCCAGGGGGCAATGAGCAGTTCTTC. Variable domain in full (rest from reference TRBV25-1 and TRBJ2-1): EADIYQTPRYLVIGTGKKITLECSQTMGHDKMYWYQQDPGMELHLIHYSYGVNSTEKGDLSSESTVSRIRTEHFPLTLESARPSHTSQYLCASSDTNTPGGNEQFFGPGTRLTVL.

J is TRBJ2-7 and V is TRBV7-9, with TRBD2 identical over 7 bases. V shed 1 base and J 1 base; nucleotides not matched to a gene: 4. The germline gives CDR1 SEHNR, CDR2 FQNEAQ (reference sequence). This CDR3 is 15 amino acids long. CDR3 nucleotides: TGTGCCAGCAGCTTAGGGGAGGGCTCTTCCTACGAGCAGTACTTC. This codes for CASSLGEGSSYEQYF.